Sequencing of this T cell receptor (beta chain) was carried out in a study of CD8 T cells in ankylosing spondylitis. Notes on the study in general: Researchers report that disease-linked clones proved CD8+ and relatively rare in peripheral blood. Characteristic of ankylosing spondylitis blood, it appeared, was a TCR beta motif comprising roughly 8 highly homologous variants. Earlier authors reported some of these motif variants in reactive arthritis synovial fluid and blood.

Researchers built TCR beta libraries using quantitative 5'-RACE with molecular barcodes. Using its own MiXCR run on the 5' RACE reads, TCRdb lists one record per CDR3 protein. Of 250,000 or so distinct CDR3 sequences listed, about 20% are singletons. The CDR3 extends over 13 amino acids. CDR1 and CDR2 (germline): SGHDT, YYEEEE. The junction had 3 bases not matched to a gene; V was cut back by 3 bases and J by 8 bases. Remarks on this clonotype: Its antigen is unidentified.

The rearrangement links TRBV5-6 to TRBJ1-4; 8 bases align to TRBD1. The sample consisted of blood, either unsorted or a sorted T cell fraction (not recorded which). This sequence originates from a male donor with ankylosing spondylitis or in good health (not recorded which). DNA for the CDR3: TGTGCCAGCAGCTCGGGACAGGACGAAAAACTGTTTTTT. Its protein is CASSSGQDEKLFF.